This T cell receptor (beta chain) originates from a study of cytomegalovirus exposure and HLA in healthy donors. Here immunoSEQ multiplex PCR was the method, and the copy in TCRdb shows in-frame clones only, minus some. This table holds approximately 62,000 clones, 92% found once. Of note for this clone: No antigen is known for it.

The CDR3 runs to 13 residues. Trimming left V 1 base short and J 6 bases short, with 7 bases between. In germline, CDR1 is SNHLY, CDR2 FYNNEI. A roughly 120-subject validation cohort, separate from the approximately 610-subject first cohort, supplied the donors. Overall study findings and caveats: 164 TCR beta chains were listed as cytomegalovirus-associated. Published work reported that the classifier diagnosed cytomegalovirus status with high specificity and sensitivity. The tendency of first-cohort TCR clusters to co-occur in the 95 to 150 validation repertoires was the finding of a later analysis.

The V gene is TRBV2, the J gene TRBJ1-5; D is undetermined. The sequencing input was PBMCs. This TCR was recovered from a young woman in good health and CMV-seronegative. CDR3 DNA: TGTGCCAGCAGTGAAGGTCCTAGTCAGCCCCAGCATTTT. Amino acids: CASSEGPSQPQHF. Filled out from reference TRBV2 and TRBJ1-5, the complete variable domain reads EPEVTQTPSHQVTQMGQEVILRCVPISNHLYFYWYRQILGQKVEFLVSFYNNEISEKSEIFDDQFSVERPDGSNFTLKIRSTKLEDSAMYFCASSEGPSQPQHFGDGTRLSIL.